Listed below are T cell receptor beta chains from one sample, sequenced in a study of blood T cell repertoires in COVID-19. The repertoire was sequenced with immunoSEQ multiplex PCR; TCRdb's copy has only in-frame clones and lacks some. The sample shows 150,000 to 200,000 clones, about 86% of them seen only once. The sample was peripheral blood. The source is a man younger than 45 with active or convalescent COVID-19. CDR3s include the opening cysteine and the closing phenylalanine or tryptophan. A D gene is named only where the DNA matches it firmly. Part of the rows lack a size; the others show once, few, many or a class for expanded clones.

clone_size j_call d_call v_call cdr3_length cdr3_aa cdr3_nt
- TRBJ1-1 - TRBV15 16 CATSRGIGEANTEAFF TGTGCCACCAGCAGAGGGATAGGGGAGGCGAACACTGAAGCTTTCTTT
few TRBJ2-1 - TRBV4-3 15 CASSPSSRSVNEQFF TGCGCCAGCAGCCCTAGTTCTAGGTCCGTTAATGAGCAGTTCTTC
- TRBJ1-6 - TRBV2 15 CASSRRQTDNSPLHF TGTGCCAGCAGTCGAAGACAGACTGATAATTCACCCCTCCACTTT
- TRBJ1-3 - TRBV19 15 CASSMGGPGGNTIYF TGTGCCAGTAGTATGGGGGGTCCGGGAGGAAACACCATATATTTT
- TRBJ2-3 TRBD1 TRBV5-1 15 CASSPGTGRTDTQYF TGCGCCAGCAGCCCGGGGACAGGACGCACAGATACGCAGTATTTT
- TRBJ2-1 TRBD2 TRBV10-1 15 CASSLGLADYNEQFF TGCGCCAGCAGCCTGGGACTAGCGGACTACAATGAGCAGTTCTTC
- TRBJ2-2 TRBD2 TRBV11-3 17 CASSRGLAGGEHRGAVF TGTGCCAGCAGCCGTGGCCTAGCGGGAGGGGAACACCGGGGAGCTGTTTTT
- TRBJ1-2 - TRBV10-1 16 CASRASRPLRNYGNTF TGCGCCAGCAGGGCTTCAAGACCGCTGCGTAACTATGGCAACACCTTC
- TRBJ1-6 TRBD1 TRBV27 24 CASSLRVGTSDRGYPSSYNSPLHF TGTGCCAGCAGTTTAAGAGTCGGAACGAGTGACAGGGGGTACCCGAGCTCCTATAATTCACCCCTCCACTTT
- TRBJ1-3 - TRBV27 14 CASSRQGRGNTIYF TGTGCCAGCAGCCGGCAGGGTCGCGGAAACACCATATATTTT
- TRBJ1-2 TRBD1 TRBV5-6 18 CASSLTMVQGRPNYGYTF TGTGCCAGCAGCTTGACGATGGTACAGGGGAGGCCAAACTATGGCTACACCTTC
- TRBJ2-1 TRBD2 TRBV27 18 CASSSPRLAGYLGGEQFF TGTGCCAGCAGTTCCCCACGGCTAGCGGGTTACTTGGGGGGTGAGCAGTTCTTC
- TRBJ1-5 - TRBV19 15 CASSTPGDSNQPQHF TGTGCCAGTAGTACCCCGGGTGATAGCAATCAGCCCCAGCATTTT
- TRBJ2-2 - TRBV5-1 14 CASSNTGDTGELFF TGCGCCAGCAGCAATACGGGGGACACCGGGGAGCTGTTTTTT
- TRBJ2-7 TRBD1 TRBV6-5 15 CASTPPPGQGYEQYF TGTGCCAGCACCCCGCCCCCGGGACAGGGCTACGAGCAGTACTTC
- TRBJ1-2 - TRBV6-5 15 CASSTRSAGHYGYTF TGTGCCAGCAGTACCCGATCGGCAGGGCACTATGGCTACACCTTC
once TRBJ1-3 TRBD1 TRBV28 12 CASSDTGDTIYF TGTGCCAGCAGTGACACAGGGGACACCATATATTTT
- TRBJ2-3 TRBD2 TRBV15 15 CATSREREGTDTQYF TGTGCCACCAGCAGAGAGCGGGAGGGCACAGATACGCAGTATTTT
large TRBJ1-2 TRBD1 TRBV5-1 14 CASSPAGTGSGYTF TGCGCCAGCAGCCCGGCCGGGACAGGGAGCGGCTACACCTTC
- TRBJ1-1 - TRBV6-5 12 CASRAGNTEAFF TGTGCCAGCAGGGCTGGGAACACTGAAGCTTTCTTT
- TRBJ2-5 TRBD1 TRBV19 15 CASSIRTGIQETQYF TGTGCCAGTAGTATTCGGACAGGTATCCAAGAGACCCAGTACTTC
- TRBJ1-1 - TRBV18 13 CASSSTQGTEAFF TGTGCCAGCTCATCGACGCAGGGTACTGAAGCTTTCTTT
- TRBJ1-3 - TRBV6-5 12 CASCDIGNTIYF TGTGCCAGCTGCGACATTGGAAACACCATATATTTT
- TRBJ2-3 TRBD2 TRBV7-2 14 CASSSGLAGDTQYF TGTGCCAGCAGCTCCGGACTAGCAGGTGATACGCAGTATTTT
- TRBJ1-1 - TRBV6-2/TRBV6-3 15 CASSYAVGSNTEAFF TGTGCCAGCAGTTACGCTGTCGGGTCGAACACTGAAGCTTTCTTT
- TRBJ1-2 TRBD1 TRBV5-1 13 CASRVQGAQGYTF TGCGCCAGCAGGGTACAGGGGGCTCAAGGCTACACCTTC
- TRBJ1-2 TRBD1 TRBV27 16 CASSLNRGGLPYGYTF TGTGCCAGCAGTTTAAACAGGGGCGGACTTCCCTATGGCTACACCTTC
- TRBJ2-1 TRBD1 TRBV29-1 15 CSVEGSGGPNNEQFF TGCAGCGTTGAAGGGTCAGGGGGTCCCAACAATGAGCAGTTCTTC
- TRBJ2-6 - TRBV10-1 15 CASSETGPGANVLTF TGCGCCAGCAGTGAGACTGGTCCTGGGGCCAACGTCCTGACTTTC
- TRBJ2-5 TRBD2 TRBV19 15 CASSIAGGAGETQYF TGTGCCAGTAGTATAGCGGGGGGGGCCGGGGAGACCCAGTACTTC
- TRBJ1-4 TRBD1 TRBV19 13 CASQGATNEKLFF TGTGCCAGCCAGGGGGCAACTAATGAAAAACTGTTTTTT
- TRBJ1-5 - TRBV29-1 14 CSVAGRLSNQPQHF TGCAGCGTTGCCGGCAGACTCAGCAATCAGCCCCAGCATTTT
once TRBJ1-6 - TRBV6-6 14 CASSYPEDNSPLHF TGTGCCAGCAGTTACCCCGAGGATAATTCACCCCTCCACTTT
- TRBJ2-1 - TRBV7-6 19 CASSSSSDSPNPSYNEQFF TGTGCCAGCAGCTCGAGCTCGGACAGCCCAAATCCCAGCTACAATGAGCAGTTCTTC
- TRBJ2-1 TRBD2 TRBV6-6 16 CASKGVRVAGAGEQFF TGTGCCAGCAAGGGTGTCCGGGTAGCGGGAGCGGGTGAGCAGTTCTTC
- TRBJ1-6 - TRBV9 17 CASSASSLGGWNSPLHF TGTGCCAGCAGCGCGTCCTCCCTTGGGGGGTGGAATTCACCCCTCCACTTT
once TRBJ1-2 - TRBV24-1 14 CATSVSDRSYGYTF TGTGCCACCAGTGTTTCGGACAGAAGCTATGGCTACACCTTC
- TRBJ2-7 TRBD1 TRBV19 13 CASSVQGASEQYF TGTGCCAGTAGTGTGCAGGGGGCATCAGAGCAGTACTTC
once TRBJ2-5 - TRBV6-5 14 CASTSPQGLETQYF TGTGCCAGCACCTCCCCCCAGGGATTGGAGACCCAGTACTTC
- TRBJ2-3 TRBD2 TRBV4-1 17 CASKSLAGAGSTDTQYF TGCGCCAGCAAATCTCTAGCGGGGGCAGGTAGCACAGATACGCAGTATTTT
- TRBJ2-2 - TRBV4-3 14 CASSQGSGSGELFF TGCGCCAGCAGCCAAGGCTCGGGTTCCGGGGAGCTGTTTTTT
few TRBJ2-5 - TRBV10-3 15 CATRPGMAGQETQYF TGTGCCACCAGGCCCGGTATGGCGGGACAAGAGACCCAGTACTTC
- TRBJ2-3 - TRBV14 13 CASSGGGPDTQYF TGTGCCAGCAGCGGAGGAGGCCCAGATACGCAGTATTTT
- TRBJ2-5 TRBD1 TRBV5-4 14 CASSRDRGWETQYF TGTGCCAGCAGCAGGGACAGGGGTTGGGAGACCCAGTACTTC
- TRBJ2-2 - TRBV7-9 17 CASSLEAAGAVTGELFF TGTGCCAGCAGCTTAGAAGCGGCGGGGGCTGTCACCGGGGAGCTGTTTTTT
- TRBJ2-2 - TRBV27 13 CASSFGDTGELFF TGTGCCAGCAGTTTCGGAGACACCGGGGAGCTGTTTTTT
few TRBJ1-4 TRBD1 TRBV27 14 CASSPRTGGEKLFF TGTGCCAGCAGTCCGAGGACAGGAGGCGAAAAACTGTTTTTT
- TRBJ2-1 TRBD2 TRBV28 21 CASSRRRGTSGGAGIYNEQFF TGTGCCAGCAGTCGAAGAAGAGGGACTAGCGGGGGGGCGGGTATATACAATGAGCAGTTCTTC
- TRBJ1-1 - TRBV21-1 13 CASSKGGGTEAFF TGTGCCAGCAGCAAGGGGGGGGGCACTGAAGCTTTCTTT
- TRBJ2-7 - TRBV29-1 12 CSATGPSYEQYF TGCAGCGCCACAGGACCCTCCTACGAGCAGTACTTC
- TRBJ2-3 TRBD2 TRBV29-1 15 CSVPETSGLTDTQYF TGCAGCGTTCCTGAGACTAGCGGCCTCACAGATACGCAGTATTTT
- TRBJ1-2 - TRBV3-1/TRBV3-2 16 CASSQDRGGAAGGYTF TGTGCCAGCAGCCAAGATCGGGGCGGGGCGGCCGGGGGCTACACCTTC
- TRBJ1-5 - TRBV7-9 13 CASSLDEVQPQHF TGTGCCAGCAGCTTAGATGAGGTCCAGCCCCAGCATTTT
- TRBJ1-1 - TRBV4-1 16 CASSQNFRYGDTEAFF TGCGCCAGCAGCCAAAATTTCAGGTACGGGGACACTGAAGCTTTCTTT